This T cell receptor (beta chain) was captured by sequencing in a study of blood T cells in healthy people across ages. Points from the study as a whole: Diversity was higher, and naive CD4+ cells more numerous, in long-lived donors than in aged donors. The study found TCR beta diversity correlated strongly with naive T cell percentage. Diversity estimated from one million T cells was considered an underestimate.

A second PCR, run for 7 to 11 cycles, used a sample-barcoded 5' primer plus a J-beta primer mix. All samples gave at least 2.5 million CDR3-containing paired-end reads. TCRdb itself ran the 5' RACE reads through MiXCR, one entry per CDR3 protein. The repertoire holds hundreds of thousands of distinct CDR3 sequences, with 58% as singletons. Regarding this clonotype: Antigen specificity is unknown.

The sample comprised blood. This receptor was obtained from a young man in good health.

CDR3 sequence: CASSENTGPYEQYF. The CDR3 DNA reads as TGTGCCAGCAGTGAGAACACAGGGCCCTACGAGCAGTACTTC. V gene TRBV25-1 combines with J gene TRBJ2-7, with D possibly TRBD1 on 6 matching bases. Germline lookup yields CDR1 MGHDK and CDR2 SYGVNS. The CDR3 is 14 residues long. V shed 3 bases and J shed 2 bases, with 11 bases lying between them.